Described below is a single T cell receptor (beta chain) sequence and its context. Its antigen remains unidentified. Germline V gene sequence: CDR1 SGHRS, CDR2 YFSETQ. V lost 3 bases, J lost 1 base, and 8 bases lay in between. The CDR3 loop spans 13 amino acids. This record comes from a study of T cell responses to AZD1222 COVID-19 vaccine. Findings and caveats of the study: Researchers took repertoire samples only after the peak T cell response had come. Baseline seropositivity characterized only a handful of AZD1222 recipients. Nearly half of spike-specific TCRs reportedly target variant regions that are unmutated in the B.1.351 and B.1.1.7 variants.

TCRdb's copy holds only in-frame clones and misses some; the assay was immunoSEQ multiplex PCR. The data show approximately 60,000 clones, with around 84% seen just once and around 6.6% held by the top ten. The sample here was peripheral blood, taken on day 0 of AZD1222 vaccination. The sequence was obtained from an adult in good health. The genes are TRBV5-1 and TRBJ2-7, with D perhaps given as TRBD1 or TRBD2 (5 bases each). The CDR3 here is CASSSWGSYEQYF. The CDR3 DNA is TGCGCCAGCAGCTCATGGGGGTCCTACGAGCAGTACTTC.